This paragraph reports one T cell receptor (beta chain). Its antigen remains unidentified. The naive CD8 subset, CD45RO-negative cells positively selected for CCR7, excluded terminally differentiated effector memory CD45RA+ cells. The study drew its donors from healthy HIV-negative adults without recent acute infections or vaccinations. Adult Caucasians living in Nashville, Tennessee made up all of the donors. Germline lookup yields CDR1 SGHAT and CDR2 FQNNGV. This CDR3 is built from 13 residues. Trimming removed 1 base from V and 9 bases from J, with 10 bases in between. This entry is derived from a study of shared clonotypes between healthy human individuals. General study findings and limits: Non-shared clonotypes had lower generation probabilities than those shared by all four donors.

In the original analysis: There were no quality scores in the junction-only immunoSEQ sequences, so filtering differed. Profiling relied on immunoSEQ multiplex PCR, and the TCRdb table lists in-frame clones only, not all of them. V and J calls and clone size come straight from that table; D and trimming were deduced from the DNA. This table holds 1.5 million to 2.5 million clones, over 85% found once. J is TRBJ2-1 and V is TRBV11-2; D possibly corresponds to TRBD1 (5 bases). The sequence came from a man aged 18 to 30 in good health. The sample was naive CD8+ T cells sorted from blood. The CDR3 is CASSLGQSLEQFF. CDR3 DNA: TGTGCCAGCAGCTTAGGACAGTCCCTTGAGCAGTTCTTC.